This T cell receptor beta chain came from a study of T cell responses to AZD1222 COVID-19 vaccine. General study results and limits: Clonal diversity was possibly underestimated; the donors were predominantly white British and more often female. Repertoire samples came only from after the peak T cell response.

Libraries were prepared by immunoSEQ multiplex PCR; TCRdb keeps only in-frame clonotypes and omits some of them. Seen here are about 270,000 clones, approximately 94% observed once, and the top ten hold less than 0.6%. Pooling covered second doses at about 4 or about 12 weeks. This clone has only one observation. What it binds is unknown. This sample comprised peripheral blood, obtained 28 days after the second AZD1222 dose. This receptor was identified in an adult who received the AZD1222 COVID-19 vaccine.

The CDR3 loop reads CASSQDRGLVEAFF. The CDR3 DNA reads as TGTGCCAGCTCACAAGACAGGGGCCTCGTAGAAGCTTTCTTT. The gene calls are TRBV18 and TRBJ1-1; TRBD1 agrees at 8 bases. The germline gives CDR1 KGHSH, CDR2 LQKENI. J gave up 8 bases and V 4 bases, and 9 bases lay outside the gene matches. The CDR3 runs to 14 residues.